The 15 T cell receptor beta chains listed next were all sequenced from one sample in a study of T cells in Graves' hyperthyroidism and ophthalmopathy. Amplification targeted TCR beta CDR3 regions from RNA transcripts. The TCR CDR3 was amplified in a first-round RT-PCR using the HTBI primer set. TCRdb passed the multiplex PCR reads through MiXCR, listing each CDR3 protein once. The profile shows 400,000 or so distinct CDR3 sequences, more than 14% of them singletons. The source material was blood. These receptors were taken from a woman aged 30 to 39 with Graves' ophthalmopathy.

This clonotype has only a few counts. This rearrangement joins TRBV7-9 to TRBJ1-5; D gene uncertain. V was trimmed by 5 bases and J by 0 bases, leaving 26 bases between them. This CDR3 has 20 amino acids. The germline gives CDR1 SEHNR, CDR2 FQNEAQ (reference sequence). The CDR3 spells CASSQNDGLGPNYSNQPQHF. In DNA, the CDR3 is TGTGCCAGCAGCCAAAACGACGGCCTCGGTCCGAACTATAGCAATCAGCCCCAGCATTTT.

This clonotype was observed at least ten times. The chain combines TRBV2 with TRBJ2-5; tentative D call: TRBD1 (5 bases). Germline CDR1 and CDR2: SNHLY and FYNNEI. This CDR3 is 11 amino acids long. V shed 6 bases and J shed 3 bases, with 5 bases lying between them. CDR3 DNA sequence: TGTGCCAGCAGACAGGAAGAGACCCAGTACTTC. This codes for CASRQEETQYF.

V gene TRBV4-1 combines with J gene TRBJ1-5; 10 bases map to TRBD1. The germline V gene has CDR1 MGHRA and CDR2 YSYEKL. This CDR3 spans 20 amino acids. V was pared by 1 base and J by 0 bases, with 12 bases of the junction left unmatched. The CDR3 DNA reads TGCGCCAGCAGCCAAGCGGCGAGACAGGGGGCCCGTAATAGCAATCAGCCCCAGCATTTT. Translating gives CASSQAARQGARNSNQPQHF.

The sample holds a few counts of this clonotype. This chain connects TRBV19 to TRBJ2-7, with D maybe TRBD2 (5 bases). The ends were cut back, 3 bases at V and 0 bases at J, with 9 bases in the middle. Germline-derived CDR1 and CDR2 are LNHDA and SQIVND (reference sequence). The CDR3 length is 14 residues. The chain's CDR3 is CASSIYAGSYEQYF. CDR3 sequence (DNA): TGTGCCAGTAGTATTTATGCGGGCTCCTACGAGCAGTACTTC.

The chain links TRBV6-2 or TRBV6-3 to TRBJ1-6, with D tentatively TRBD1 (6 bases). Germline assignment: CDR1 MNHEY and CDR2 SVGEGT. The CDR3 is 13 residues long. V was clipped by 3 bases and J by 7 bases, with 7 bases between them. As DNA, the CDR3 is TGTGCCAGCAGTTATACAGGGAATTCACCCCTCCACTTT. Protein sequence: CASSYTGNSPLHF.

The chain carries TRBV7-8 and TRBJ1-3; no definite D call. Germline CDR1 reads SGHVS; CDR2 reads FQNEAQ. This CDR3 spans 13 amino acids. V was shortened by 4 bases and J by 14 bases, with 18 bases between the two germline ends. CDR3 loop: CASSSRAPRVLYF. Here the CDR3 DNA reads TGTGCCAGCAGCTCGCGGGCCCCCCGCGTCCTATATTTT.

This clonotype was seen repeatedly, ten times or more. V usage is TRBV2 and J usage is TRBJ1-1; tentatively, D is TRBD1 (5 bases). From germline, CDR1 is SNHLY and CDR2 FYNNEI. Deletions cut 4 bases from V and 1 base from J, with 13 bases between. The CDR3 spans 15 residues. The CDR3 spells CASSGGIGGNTEAFF. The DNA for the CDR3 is TGTGCCAGCAGTGGCGGGATCGGGGGGAACACTGAAGCTTTCTTT.

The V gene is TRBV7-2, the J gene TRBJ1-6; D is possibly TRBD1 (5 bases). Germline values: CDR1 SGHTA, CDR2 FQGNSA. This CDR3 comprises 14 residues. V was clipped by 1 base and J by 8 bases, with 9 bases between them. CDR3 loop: CASSLVAGDSPLHF. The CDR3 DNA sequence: TGTGCCAGCAGCTTAGTGGCGGGGGATTCACCCCTCCACTTT.

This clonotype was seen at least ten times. The CDR3 nucleotides read TGTGCCAGCAGCTTAGAAGGGGGGGAACAAGAGACCCAGTACTTC. It yields the protein CASSLEGGEQETQYF. V is TRBV11-2 and J is TRBJ2-5; the D gene is possibly TRBD2 (7 bases). The CDR3 runs to 15 residues. The germline V gene has CDR1 SGHAT and CDR2 FQNNGV. Trimming removed 0 bases at V and 2 bases at J, with 10 bases between.

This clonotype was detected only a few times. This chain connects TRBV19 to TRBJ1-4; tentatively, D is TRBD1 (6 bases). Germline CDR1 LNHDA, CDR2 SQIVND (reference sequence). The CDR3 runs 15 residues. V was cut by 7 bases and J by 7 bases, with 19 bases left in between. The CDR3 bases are TGTGCCAGTAAACGGAGGGTGACAGGTGTTGAAAAACTGTTTTTT. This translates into CASKRRVTGVEKLFF.

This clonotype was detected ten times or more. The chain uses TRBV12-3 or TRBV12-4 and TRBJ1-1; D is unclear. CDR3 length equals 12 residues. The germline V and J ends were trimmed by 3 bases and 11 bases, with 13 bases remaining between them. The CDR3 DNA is TGTGCCAGCAGTTTTCCGGGTGGTGGGGCTTTCTTT. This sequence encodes CASSFPGGGAFF.

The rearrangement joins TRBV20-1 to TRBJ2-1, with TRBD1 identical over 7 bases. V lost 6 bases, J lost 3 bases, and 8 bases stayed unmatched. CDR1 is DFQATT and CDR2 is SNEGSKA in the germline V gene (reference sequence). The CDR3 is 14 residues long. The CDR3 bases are TGCAGTGCCAAGGTACAGGGGTACTACAATGAGCAGTTCTTC. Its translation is CSAKVQGYYNEQFF.

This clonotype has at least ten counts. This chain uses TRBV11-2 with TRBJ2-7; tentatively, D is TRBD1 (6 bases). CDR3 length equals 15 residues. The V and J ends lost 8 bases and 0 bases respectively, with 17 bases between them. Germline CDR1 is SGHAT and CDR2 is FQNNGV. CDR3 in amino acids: CASSSQTGLSYEQYF. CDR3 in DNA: TGTGCCAGCTCCTCCCAGACAGGTCTCTCCTACGAGCAGTACTTC.

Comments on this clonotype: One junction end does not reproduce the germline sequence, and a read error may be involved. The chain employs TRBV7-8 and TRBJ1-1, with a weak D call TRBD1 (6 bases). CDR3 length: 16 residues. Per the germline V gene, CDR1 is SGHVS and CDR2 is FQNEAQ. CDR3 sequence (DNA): TGTGCCAGCAGCTTAGCCGGGGGACACCATAACACTGACGCTTTCTTT. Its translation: CASSLAGGHHNTDAFF.

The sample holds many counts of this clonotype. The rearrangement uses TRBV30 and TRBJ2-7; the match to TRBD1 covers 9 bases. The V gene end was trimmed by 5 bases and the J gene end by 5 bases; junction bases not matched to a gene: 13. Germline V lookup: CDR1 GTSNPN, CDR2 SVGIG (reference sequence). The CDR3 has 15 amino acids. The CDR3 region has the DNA TGTGCCTGGCGCCGCCCCACAGGGGGCACGAACGAGCAGTACTTC. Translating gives CAWRRPTGGTNEQYF.